This is a list of T cell receptor beta chains from one sample in a study of glioma-infiltrating T cells after dendritic cell vaccination. Data came from immunoSEQ multiplex PCR; TCRdb stores just in-frame clones and leaves some out. The sample includes over 3,000 clones, approximately 93% of them seen just once. The specimen comprised blood, sampled before dendritic cell vaccination. Receptors were obtained from a human donor with glioblastoma. The CDR3 runs from the conserved cysteine through the conserved F or W. A D gene is named only where the DNA matches it firmly. Clone size is stated in some rows and not others, as once, few, many or a class when expanded.

d_gene,j_gene,abundance,v_gene,CDR3aa,CDR3nt
.,TRBJ2-7,.,TRBV28,CASSLLQGIHYEQYF,TGTGCCAGCAGTTTACTCCAGGGAATACACTACGAGCAGTACTTC
.,TRBJ2-5,once,TRBV19,CASSTLGRPQETQYF,TGTGCCAGTAGTACGCTAGGGAGGCCCCAAGAGACCCAGTACTTC
.,TRBJ2-1,.,TRBV30,CAWSVRGSNEQFF,TGTGCCTGGAGTGTTCGCGGGTCCAATGAGCAGTTCTTC
TRBD1,TRBJ1-1,once,TRBV7-2,CASSLRGGGMNTEAFF,TGTGCCAGCAGCTTACGAGGGGGCGGAATGAACACTGAAGCTTTCTTT
.,TRBJ2-7,.,TRBV4-2,CASSQGRGYPYEQYF,TGTGCCAGCAGCCAAGGGCGGGGATACCCCTACGAGCAGTACTTC
TRBD2,TRBJ2-1,.,TRBV7-8,CASSLLAGGSTYNEQFF,TGTGCCAGCAGCTTACTAGCGGGAGGATCAACCTACAATGAGCAGTTCTTC
.,TRBJ1-1,once,TRBV5-1,CASSPTANTEAFF,TGCGCCAGCAGCCCGACAGCTAACACTGAAGCTTTCTTT
.,TRBJ1-1,.,TRBV28,CASSLTGTNTEAFF,TGTGCCAGCAGTTTGACAGGAACGAACACTGAAGCTTTCTTT
.,TRBJ2-2,.,TRBV5-1,CASRVGRSNPGELFF,TGCGCCAGCAGGGTCGGGAGATCGAATCCCGGGGAGCTGTTTTTT
TRBD1,TRBJ1-5,.,TRBV7-8,CASSSGQGTRYSNQPQHF,TGTGCCAGCAGCTCGGGACAGGGGACACGTTATAGCAATCAGCCCCAGCATTTT
.,TRBJ1-5,.,TRBV6-4,CASSDDLGQPQHF,TGTGCCAGCAGTGACGATCTAGGTCAGCCCCAGCATTTT
TRBD2,TRBJ2-7,.,TRBV27,CASSLRAMGGSSHEQYF,TGTGCCAGCAGTTTAAGGGCCATGGGCGGGAGCTCACACGAGCAGTACTTC
.,TRBJ2-1,.,TRBV7-2,CASSLAHGSGFSSYNEQFF,TGTGCCAGCAGCTTAGCGCATGGCAGCGGTTTTAGCTCCTACAATGAGCAGTTCTTC
.,TRBJ2-1,.,TRBV29-1,CSVVRSYNEQFF,TGCAGCGTTGTCCGCTCCTACAATGAGCAGTTCTTC
TRBD1,TRBJ2-1,.,TRBV5-1,CASSLDRHEQFF,TGCGCCAGCAGCCTGGACAGGCATGAGCAGTTCTTC